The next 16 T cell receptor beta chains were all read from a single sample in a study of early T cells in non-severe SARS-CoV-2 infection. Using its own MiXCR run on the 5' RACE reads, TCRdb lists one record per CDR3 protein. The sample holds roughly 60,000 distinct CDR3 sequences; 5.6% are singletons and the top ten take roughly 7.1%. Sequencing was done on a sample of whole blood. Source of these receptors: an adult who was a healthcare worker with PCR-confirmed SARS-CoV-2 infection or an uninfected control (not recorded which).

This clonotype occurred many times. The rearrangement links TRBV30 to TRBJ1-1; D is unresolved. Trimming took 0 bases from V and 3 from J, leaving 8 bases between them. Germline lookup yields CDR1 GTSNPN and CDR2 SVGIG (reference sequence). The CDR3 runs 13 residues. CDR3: CAWSVRFDTEAFF. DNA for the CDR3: TGTGCCTGGAGTGTTCGGTTTGACACTGAAGCTTTCTTT. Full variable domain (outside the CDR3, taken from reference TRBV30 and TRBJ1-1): SQTIHQWPATLVQPVGSPLSLECTVEGTSNPNLYWYRQAAGRGLQLLFYSVGIGQISSEVPQNLSASRPQDRQFILSSKKLLLSDSGFYLCAWSVRFDTEAFFGQGTRLTVV.

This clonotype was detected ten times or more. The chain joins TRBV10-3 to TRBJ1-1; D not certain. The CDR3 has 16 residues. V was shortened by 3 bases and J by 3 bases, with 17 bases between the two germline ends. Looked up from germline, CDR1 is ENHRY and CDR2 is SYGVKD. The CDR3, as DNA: TGTGCCATCAGTGATTACAGAAGCCTTCTGCACACTGAAGCTTTCTTT. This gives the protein CAISDYRSLLHTEAFF.

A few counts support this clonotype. The DNA of the CDR3 is TGCAGCGCTATGGGACGAGGCGCCGGGGAGCTGTTTTTT. It codes for CSAMGRGAGELFF. The chain couples TRBV29-1 to TRBJ2-2; D assignment may be TRBD1 or TRBD2 (5 bases each). V was pared by 7 bases and J by 6 bases, with 15 bases between. Germline CDR1 and CDR2: SQVTM and ANQGSEA. The CDR3 covers 13 residues.

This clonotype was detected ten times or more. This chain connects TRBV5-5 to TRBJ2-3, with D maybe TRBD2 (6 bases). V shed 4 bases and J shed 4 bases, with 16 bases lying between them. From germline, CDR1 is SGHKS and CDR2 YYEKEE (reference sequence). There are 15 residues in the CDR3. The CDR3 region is CASSPGGRLADTQYF. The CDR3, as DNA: TGTGCCAGCAGCCCCGGGGGACGCCTCGCAGATACGCAGTATTTT. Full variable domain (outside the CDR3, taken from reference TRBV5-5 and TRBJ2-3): DAGVTQSPTHLIKTRGQQVTLRCSPISGHKSVSWYQQVLGQGPQFIFQYYEKEERGRGNFPDRFSARQFPNYSSELNVNALLLGDSALYLCASSPGGRLADTQYFGPGTRLTVL.

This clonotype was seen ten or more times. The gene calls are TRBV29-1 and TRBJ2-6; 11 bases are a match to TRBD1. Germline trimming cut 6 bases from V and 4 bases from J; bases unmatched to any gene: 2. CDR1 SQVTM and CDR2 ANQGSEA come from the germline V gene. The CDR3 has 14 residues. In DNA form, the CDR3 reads TGCAGCGTGGACAGGGGGCCCGGGGCCAACGTCCTGACTTTC. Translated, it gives CSVDRGPGANVLTF.

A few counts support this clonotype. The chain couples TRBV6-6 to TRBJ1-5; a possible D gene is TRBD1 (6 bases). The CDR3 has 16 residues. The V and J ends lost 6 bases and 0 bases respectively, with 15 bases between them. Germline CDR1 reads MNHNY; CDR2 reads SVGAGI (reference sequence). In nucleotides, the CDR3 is TGTGCCAGCAGCGATCAGGGGACATATAGCAATCAGCCCCAGCATTTT. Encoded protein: CASSDQGTYSNQPQHF.

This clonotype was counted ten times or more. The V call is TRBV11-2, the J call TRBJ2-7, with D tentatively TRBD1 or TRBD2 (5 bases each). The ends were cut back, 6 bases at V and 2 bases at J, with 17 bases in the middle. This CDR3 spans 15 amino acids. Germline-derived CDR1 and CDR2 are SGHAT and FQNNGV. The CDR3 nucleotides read TGTGCCAGCAGACTAGAAAGGGGAGCTACCTACGAGCAGTACTTC. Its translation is CASRLERGATYEQYF.

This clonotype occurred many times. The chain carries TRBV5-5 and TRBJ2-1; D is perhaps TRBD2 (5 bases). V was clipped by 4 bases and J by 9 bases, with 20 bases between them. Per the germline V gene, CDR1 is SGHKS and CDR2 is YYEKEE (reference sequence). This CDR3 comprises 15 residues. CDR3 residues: CASSPWTSLWSEQFF. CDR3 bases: TGTGCCAGCAGCCCGTGGACTTCCCTCTGGAGTGAGCAGTTCTTC. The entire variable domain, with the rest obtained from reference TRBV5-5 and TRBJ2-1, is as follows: DAGVTQSPTHLIKTRGQQVTLRCSPISGHKSVSWYQQVLGQGPQFIFQYYEKEERGRGNFPDRFSARQFPNYSSELNVNALLLGDSALYLCASSPWTSLWSEQFFGPGTRLTVL.

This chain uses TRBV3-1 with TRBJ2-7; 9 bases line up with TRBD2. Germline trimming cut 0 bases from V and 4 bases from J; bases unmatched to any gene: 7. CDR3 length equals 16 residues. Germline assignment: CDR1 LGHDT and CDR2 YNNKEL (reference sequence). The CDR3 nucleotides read TGTGCCAGCAGCCAAGAGAGGGCTAGCGGGAATTACGAGCAGTACTTC. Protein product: CASSQERASGNYEQYF.

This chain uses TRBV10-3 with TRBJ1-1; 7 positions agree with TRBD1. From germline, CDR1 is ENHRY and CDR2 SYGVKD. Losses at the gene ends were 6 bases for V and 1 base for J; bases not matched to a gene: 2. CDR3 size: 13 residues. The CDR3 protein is CAISGTANTEAFF. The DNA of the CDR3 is TGTGCCATCAGCGGGACAGCGAACACTGAAGCTTTCTTT.

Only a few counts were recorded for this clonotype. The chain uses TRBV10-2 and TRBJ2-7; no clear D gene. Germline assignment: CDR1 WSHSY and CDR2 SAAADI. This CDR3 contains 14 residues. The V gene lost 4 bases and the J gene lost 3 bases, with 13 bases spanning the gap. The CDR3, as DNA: TGCGCCAGCAGTGGAGTTATAGGATTCTACGAGCAGTACTTC. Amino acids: CASSGVIGFYEQYF.

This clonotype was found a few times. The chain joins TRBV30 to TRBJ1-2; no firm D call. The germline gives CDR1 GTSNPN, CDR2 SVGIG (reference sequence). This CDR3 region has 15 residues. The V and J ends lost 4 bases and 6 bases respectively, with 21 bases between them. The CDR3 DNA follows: TGTGCCTGGACTCCCGTGAGGTATGGTGTGAATGGCTACACCTTC. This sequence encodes CAWTPVRYGVNGYTF.

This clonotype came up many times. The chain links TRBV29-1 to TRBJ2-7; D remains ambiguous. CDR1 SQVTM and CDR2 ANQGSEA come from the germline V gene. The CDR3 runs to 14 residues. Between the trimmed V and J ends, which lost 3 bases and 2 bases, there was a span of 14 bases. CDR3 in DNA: TGCAGCGTTGAGGGCCGACAATCACCCTACGAGCAGTACTTC. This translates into CSVEGRQSPYEQYF.

This CDR3 reads CASSWGAGDEQYF. CDR3 DNA: TGTGCCAGCAGCTGGGGGGCCGGGGACGAGCAGTACTTC. This chain uses TRBV2 with TRBJ2-7; either TRBD1 or TRBD2 may fit D (6 bases each). Trimming left V 6 bases short and J 5 bases short, with 14 bases between. There are 13 residues in the CDR3. CDR1 is SNHLY and CDR2 is FYNNEI in the germline V gene.

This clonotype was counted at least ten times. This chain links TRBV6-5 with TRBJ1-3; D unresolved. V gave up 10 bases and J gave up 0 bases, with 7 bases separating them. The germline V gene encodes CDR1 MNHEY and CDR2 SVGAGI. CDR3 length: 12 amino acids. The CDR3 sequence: CATSSSGNTIYF. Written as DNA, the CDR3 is TGTGCCACCTCTAGCTCTGGAAACACCATATATTTT.

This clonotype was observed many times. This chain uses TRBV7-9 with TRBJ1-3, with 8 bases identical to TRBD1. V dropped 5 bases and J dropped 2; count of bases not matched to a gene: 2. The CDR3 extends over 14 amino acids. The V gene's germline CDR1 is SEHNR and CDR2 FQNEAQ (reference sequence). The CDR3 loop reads CASSPQGAGNTIYF. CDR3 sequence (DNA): TGTGCCAGCAGCCCACAGGGGGCTGGAAACACCATATATTTT. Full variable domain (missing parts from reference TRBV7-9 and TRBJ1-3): DTGVSQNPRHKITKRGQNVTFRCDPISEHNRLYWYRQTLGQGPEFLTYFQNEAQLEKSRLLSDRFSAERPKGSFSTLEIQRTEQGDSAMYLCASSPQGAGNTIYFGEGSWLTVV.